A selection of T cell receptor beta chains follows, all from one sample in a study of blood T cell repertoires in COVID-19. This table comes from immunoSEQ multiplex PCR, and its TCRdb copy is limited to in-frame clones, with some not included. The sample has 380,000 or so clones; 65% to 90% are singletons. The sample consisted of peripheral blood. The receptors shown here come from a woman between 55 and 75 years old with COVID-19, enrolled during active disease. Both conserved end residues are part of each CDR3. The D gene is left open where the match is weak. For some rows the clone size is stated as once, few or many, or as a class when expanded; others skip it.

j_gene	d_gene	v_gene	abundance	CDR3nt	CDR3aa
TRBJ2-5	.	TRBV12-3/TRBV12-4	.	TGTGCCAGCAGTTCCTCGGAGCTTGGGACCCAGTACTTC	CASSSSELGTQYF
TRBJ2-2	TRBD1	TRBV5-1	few	TGCGCCAGCAGCCGGGACAGGGCCACCGGGGAGCTGTTTTTT	CASSRDRATGELFF
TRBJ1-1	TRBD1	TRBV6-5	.	TGTGCCAGCAGTTTCAAGGGACAGGGGGCCCCTGAAGCTTTCTTT	CASSFKGQGAPEAFF
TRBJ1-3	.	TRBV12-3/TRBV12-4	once	TGTGCCAGCACCCAGTTCTCTGGAAACACCATATATTTT	CASTQFSGNTIYF
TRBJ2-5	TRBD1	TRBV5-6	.	TGTGCCAGCAGCCTAGGGACAGTCCAAGAGACCCAGTACTTC	CASSLGTVQETQYF
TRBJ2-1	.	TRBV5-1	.	TGCGCCAGCAGCCCGAGCTCCTACAATGAGCAGTTCTTC	CASSPSSYNEQFF
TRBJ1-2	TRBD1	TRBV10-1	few	TGCGCCAGCGCCCGGGACAGGGACTATGGCTACACCTTC	CASARDRDYGYTF
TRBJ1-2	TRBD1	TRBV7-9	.	TGTGCCAGCAGCCGGGGACAGGGAGGACGCTACACCTTC	CASSRGQGGRYTF
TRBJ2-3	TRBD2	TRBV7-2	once	TGTGCCAGCAGCTTAGTAAGCGGGGGGGCAGATACGCAGTATTTT	CASSLVSGGADTQYF
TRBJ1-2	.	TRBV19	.	TGTGCCAGTAGGGATGTTGGACAGTATAACTATGGCTACACCTTC	CASRDVGQYNYGYTF
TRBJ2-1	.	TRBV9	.	TGTGCCAGCAGCGTAGTACAGGGTGAGCAGTTCTTC	CASSVVQGEQFF
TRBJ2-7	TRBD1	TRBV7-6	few	TGTGCCAGCAGCCCCCATCCAGGGGACAGGGACGAGCAGTACTTC	CASSPHPGDRDEQYF
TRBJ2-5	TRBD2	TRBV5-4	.	TGTGCCAGCAGCTTGGGGCGGGGGGAAGAGACCCAGTACTTC	CASSLGRGEETQYF
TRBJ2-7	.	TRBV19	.	TGTGCCAGTAGCGGCAGGGCGCCCCCCTACGAGCAGTACTTC	CASSGRAPPYEQYF
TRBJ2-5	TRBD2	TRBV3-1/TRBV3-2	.	TGTGCCAGCAGCCATTGGACTAGCGAAGAGACCCAGTACTTC	CASSHWTSEETQYF
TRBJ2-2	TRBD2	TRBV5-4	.	TGTGCCAGCAGCTTAGTTGGACTAGCCGGGGAGCTGTTTTTT	CASSLVGLAGELFF
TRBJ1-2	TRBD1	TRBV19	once	TGTGCCAGTAGTAAACACACAGTTGAGGGGGCGCAAGGCTACACCTTC	CASSKHTVEGAQGYTF
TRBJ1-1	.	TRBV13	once	TGTGCCAGCAGCTTATATCGTTGGGGCGCTGGGACTGAAGCTTTCTTT	CASSLYRWGAGTEAFF
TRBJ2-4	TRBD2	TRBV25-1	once	TGTGCCAGCAGTGGAACTTGGGGAGGGTCCGTAGCCAAAAACATTCAGTACTTC	CASSGTWGGSVAKNIQYF
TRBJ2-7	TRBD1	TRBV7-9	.	TGTGCCAGCAGCTTCCTCCGACAGGGGGCAGGGGACGAGCAGTACTTC	CASSFLRQGAGDEQYF
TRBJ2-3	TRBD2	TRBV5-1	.	TGCGCCAGCAAAGCGGGGGGGCCTAAAGATACGCAGTATTTT	CASKAGGPKDTQYF
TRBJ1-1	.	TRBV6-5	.	TGTGCCAGCAGTTTACAGGGCGGAACTGAAGCTTTCTTT	CASSLQGGTEAFF